The 29 T cell receptor beta chains given below trace back to one sample, sequenced in a study of neoadjuvant anti-PD-1 for oral cavity cancer. Libraries were prepared by immunoSEQ multiplex PCR; TCRdb keeps only in-frame clonotypes and omits some of them. The sample carries around 11,000 clones, around 52% recorded once. The sequences come from tumor tissue, collected before nivolumab (anti-PD-1) treatment. The receptors derive from a person between 40 and 85 years old with oral cavity squamous cell carcinoma.

The chain combines TRBV19 with TRBJ2-7, with D unclear. The CDR3 length is 15 residues. Per germline, CDR1 LNHDA and CDR2 SQIVND (reference sequence). Deletions cut 5 bases from V and 0 bases from J, with 14 bases between. The DNA of the CDR3 is TGTGCCAGTAGTTTAACGAACGGTTACTCCTACGAGCAGTACTTC. It translates to CASSLTNGYSYEQYF.

The chain combines TRBV11-3 with TRBJ2-3; D not certain. Trimming took off 3 bases at V and 3 bases at J, with 4 bases between the two ends. CDR1 and CDR2 (germline): SGHNT, YENEEA. The CDR3 covers 12 residues. CDR3 protein: CASSFGTDTQYF. The CDR3 nucleotides read TGTGCCAGCAGCTTTGGTACAGATACGCAGTATTTT.

The rearrangement links TRBV7-8 to TRBJ1-2; D is unclear. V lost 3 bases to trimming and J lost 7 bases, with 18 bases between them. In germline, CDR1 is SGHVS, CDR2 FQNEAQ. This CDR3 has 15 residues. The CDR3 DNA reads TGTGCCAGCAGCTTCGGAACCCAGGTGGCGGGTGGCTACACCTTC. The encoded protein is CASSFGTQVAGGYTF.

The chain combines TRBV7-9 with TRBJ1-1; the match to TRBD1 covers 10 bases. The J segment lost 2 bases and the V segment lost 6 bases, leaving 6 bases of the junction unmatched. In germline, CDR1 is SEHNR, CDR2 FQNEAQ (reference sequence). The length of the CDR3 is 15 residues. CDR3 bases: TGTGCCAGCAGACTGGACAGGGGGGAAAACACTGAAGCTTTCTTT. Protein sequence: CASRLDRGENTEAFF. The whole variable domain, filled in from reference TRBV7-9 and TRBJ1-1, reads DTGVSQNPRHKITKRGQNVTFRCDPISEHNRLYWYRQTLGQGPEFLTYFQNEAQLEKSRLLSDRFSAERPKGSFSTLEIQRTEQGDSAMYLCASRLDRGENTEAFFGQGTRLTVV.

This clone showed up just a few times. This chain uses TRBV7-2 with TRBJ2-2; 9 bases map to TRBD1. Looked up from germline, CDR1 is SGHTA and CDR2 is FQGNSA. The ends lost 6 bases at V and 3 bases at J; junction bases unmatched: 2. The CDR3 extends over 14 amino acids. DNA for the CDR3: TGTGCCAGCAGGACAGGGGGGTACACCGGGGAGCTGTTTTTT. Translation: CASRTGGYTGELFF.

This clone is large by share. V is TRBV7-9 and J is TRBJ1-1; no definite D call. Germline CDR1 SEHNR, CDR2 FQNEAQ (reference sequence). The CDR3 runs to 13 residues. V dropped 1 base and J dropped 5 bases, with 8 bases sitting between them. The CDR3 reads CASSLVKETEAFF. CDR3 nucleotide sequence: TGTGCCAGCAGCTTAGTGAAGGAAACTGAAGCTTTCTTT.

Only a few counts were recorded for this clone. In DNA, the CDR3 is TGTGCCAGCTCCTGGGACAGGGATTACGAGCAGTACTTC. This translates into CASSWDRDYEQYF. The J gene is TRBJ2-7, the V gene TRBV18; 9 nucleotides align to TRBD1. From germline, CDR1 is KGHSH and CDR2 LQKENI. The CDR3 runs 13 residues. With V trimmed by 6 bases and J by 4 bases, 4 bases remained unmatched.

The chain links TRBV2 to TRBJ1-5; tentatively, D is TRBD1 (5 bases). There are 14 residues in the CDR3. Germline assignment: CDR1 SNHLY and CDR2 FYNNEI. Trimming removed 5 bases at V and 7 bases at J, with 15 bases between. CDR3 DNA: TGTGCCAGCAGTTTTGACAGACGGGACCAGCCCCAGCATTTT. This translates into CASSFDRRDQPQHF.

This chain's CDR3 is CASSQEGAGANVLTF. The CDR3 DNA reads as TGTGCCAGCAGCCAAGAGGGGGCTGGGGCCAACGTCCTGACTTTC. The chain recombines TRBV4-2 with TRBJ2-6; D may match TRBD1 or TRBD2 (5 bases each). The CDR3 totals 15 residues. In germline, CDR1 is LGHNA, CDR2 YNFKEQ. Deletions cut 0 bases from V and 2 bases from J, with 5 bases between.

This clone was detected only once. The rearrangement links TRBV30 to TRBJ1-1; D not certain. The CDR3 sequence is 15 residues long. Trimming removed 0 bases at V and 4 bases at J, with 15 bases between. Germline assignment: CDR1 GTSNPN and CDR2 SVGIG (reference sequence). The CDR3 DNA reads as TGTGCCTGGAGTGTAAGGCTGGGATTGAGCACTGAAGCTTTCTTT. This gives the protein CAWSVRLGLSTEAFF.

This clone is labeled as medium-sized. V and J are TRBV10-1 and TRBJ2-2; D is undetermined. This CDR3 spans 14 amino acids. V was clipped by 0 bases and J by 6 bases, with 8 bases between them. Germline CDR1 reads WNHNN; CDR2 reads SYGVQD (reference sequence). The CDR3 nucleotides read TGCGCCAGCAGTGAGTCCTCCGAGGCCGGGGAGCTGTTTTTT. Encoded protein: CASSESSEAGELFF.

In its sample, this clone was seen a few times. The rearrangement links TRBV2 to TRBJ1-2; possibly TRBD1 for D (5 bases). The CDR3 is 15 residues long. The germline CDR1 and CDR2 sequences are SNHLY and FYNNEI. V was pared by 5 bases and J by 8 bases, with 21 bases between. CDR3 loop: CASSLTFMGLRGYTF. CDR3 in DNA: TGTGCCAGCAGTTTAACTTTCATGGGGCTCAGAGGCTACACCTTC.

The chain recombines TRBV5-1 with TRBJ1-4; 7 bases align to TRBD1. CDR1 is SGHRS, CDR2 YFSETQ, per germline. Trimming took 4 bases from V and 2 from J; bases not matched to a gene: 5. The CDR3 totals 15 residues. The CDR3 DNA reads as TGCGCCAGCAGCCTACAGGGGAGGACTAATGAAAAACTGTTTTTT. It specifies CASSLQGRTNEKLFF.

Only a few counts were recorded for this clone. The genes are TRBV9 and TRBJ1-1, with 9 bases identical to TRBD1. J lost 3 bases, V lost 8 bases, and 5 bases had no gene match. The CDR3 has 13 residues. Germline V CDR1 and CDR2: SGDLS, YYNGEE. The CDR3 protein is CASNRDRDTEAFF. The CDR3 region has the DNA TGTGCCAGTAACCGGGACAGGGACACTGAAGCTTTCTTT.

This clone was counted between two and nine times. The rearrangement uses TRBV10-3 and TRBJ1-5, with 7 positions matching TRBD1. CDR3 length: 14 amino acids. Germline CDR1 ENHRY, CDR2 SYGVKD. V lost 3 bases and J lost 7; bases outside the gene matches: 6. For the CDR3, the DNA is TGTGCCATCAGTGACGGGACAGTTTGGCAGCCCCAGCATTTT. Translation: CAISDGTVWQPQHF.

The chain recombines TRBV7-9 with TRBJ1-2, with a tentative D call TRBD1 (5 bases). In germline, CDR1 is SEHNR, CDR2 FQNEAQ (reference sequence). The ends were cut back, 5 bases at V and 6 bases at J, with 13 bases in the middle. The CDR3 length is 13 residues. DNA of the CDR3: TGTGCCAGCAGCCCACGGGACTACCATGGCTACACCTTC. Its protein is CASSPRDYHGYTF.

The rearrangement joins TRBV18 to TRBJ1-5; no firm D call. The V and J ends lost 1 base and 7 bases respectively, with 11 bases between them. The CDR3 extends over 14 amino acids. Germline V gene lookup returns CDR1 KGHSH and CDR2 LQKENI. CDR3 sequence: CASSPQGSPQPQHF. CDR3 coding DNA: TGTGCCAGCTCACCACAGGGCTCCCCGCAGCCCCAGCATTTT. The full variable domain, with the rest looked up from reference TRBV18 and TRBJ1-5, is NAGVMQNPRHLVRRRGQEARLRCSPMKGHSHVYWYRQLPEEGLKFMVYLQKENIIDESGMPKERFSAEFPKEGPSILRIQQVVRGDSAAYFCASSPQGSPQPQHFGDGTRLSIL.

V usage is TRBV2 and J usage is TRBJ1-2, with D possibly matching TRBD1 (5 bases). The CDR3 totals 12 residues. V dropped 7 bases and J dropped 1 base, with 7 bases sitting between them. CDR1 is SNHLY, CDR2 FYNNEI, per germline. The CDR3, as DNA: TGTGCCAGCAAGGGGCGTAACTATGGCTACACCTTC. This gives the protein CASKGRNYGYTF.

This chain uses TRBV7-9 with TRBJ2-3, with TRBD2 identical over 8 bases. V lost 1 base to trimming and J lost 2 bases; unmatched junction nucleotides: 5. The CDR3 is 16 residues long. Germline lookup yields CDR1 SEHNR and CDR2 FQNEAQ (reference sequence). The CDR3 loop is CASSLGGTSPTDTQYF. The CDR3 DNA reads as TGTGCCAGCAGCTTAGGTGGGACTAGTCCCACAGATACGCAGTATTTT.

By share of the sample, this clone is medium-sized. This chain links TRBV28 with TRBJ1-4; tentative D call: TRBD1 (6 bases). This CDR3 has 16 residues. The V end was cut by 3 bases, the J end by 4 bases, with 15 bases between. Germline V CDR1 and CDR2: MDHEN, SYDVKM. The CDR3 here is CASSFSGGRVNEKLFF. The CDR3 DNA follows: TGTGCCAGCAGTTTTTCCGGGGGGCGGGTTAATGAAAAACTGTTTTTT. Combining the CDR3 with reference TRBV28 and TRBJ1-4 gives the whole variable domain DVKVTQSSRYLVKRTGEKVFLECVQDMDHENMFWYRQDPGLGLRLIYFSYDVKMKEKGDIPEGYSVSREKKERFSLILESASTNQTSMYLCASSFSGGRVNEKLFFGSGTQLSVL.

This clone was seen only a few times. The chain carries TRBV4-2 and TRBJ1-6; no clear D gene. Germline V gene sequence: CDR1 LGHNA, CDR2 YNFKEQ. The V end lost 0 bases, the J end lost 10 bases, and 4 bases lay between the germline ends. The CDR3 contains 12 residues. The CDR3 nucleotides are TGTGCCAGCAGCCAAGAACAGTCACCCCTCCACTTT. This codes for CASSQEQSPLHF.

This sequence joins TRBV4-1 and TRBJ1-4, with D perhaps TRBD1 (5 bases). CDR1 MGHRA and CDR2 YSYEKL come from the germline V gene. V lost 0 bases and J 5 bases, leaving 16 bases between the germline ends. The CDR3 contains 17 residues. The CDR3 loop reads CASSQDGHLRVNEKLFF. CDR3 in DNA: TGCGCCAGCAGCCAAGACGGGCACCTCAGGGTGAATGAAAAACTGTTTTTT.

This clone was picked up a small number of times. The chain recombines TRBV7-9 with TRBJ2-1; 7 nucleotides agree with TRBD2. V was pared by 6 bases and J by 12 bases, with 17 bases of the junction left unmatched. There are 15 residues in the CDR3. CDR1 is SEHNR and CDR2 is FQNEAQ in the germline V gene (reference sequence). The CDR3 DNA sequence: TGTGCCAGCAGTCTAAGCGAGACTAGCCGGAACGGGCAGTTCTTC. Its translation is CASSLSETSRNGQFF. The full variable domain, with the rest looked up from reference TRBV7-9 and TRBJ2-1, is DTGVSQNPRHKITKRGQNVTFRCDPISEHNRLYWYRQTLGQGPEFLTYFQNEAQLEKSRLLSDRFSAERPKGSFSTLEIQRTEQGDSAMYLCASSLSETSRNGQFFGPGTRLTVL.

The chain has TRBV6-5 and TRBJ2-7, with 12 bases fitting TRBD1. This CDR3 is 13 amino acids long. Germline CDR1 and CDR2: MNHEY and SVGAGI. V lost 6 bases to trimming and J lost 6 bases; unmatched junction nucleotides: 3. The CDR3 reads CASRGQGAFEQYF. The CDR3 nucleotides read TGTGCCAGCAGGGGACAGGGGGCCTTCGAGCAGTACTTC.

The V and J genes are TRBV7-2 and TRBJ2-5; D is perhaps TRBD1 or TRBD2 (6 bases each). V dropped 7 bases and J dropped 5 bases, with 20 bases sitting between them. The CDR3 length is 15 residues. Per the germline V gene, CDR1 is SGHTA and CDR2 is FQGNSA. The CDR3 sequence is CASNPPGRGGETQYF. The CDR3 nucleotides are TGTGCCAGCAACCCTCCCGGCAGGGGAGGCGAGACCCAGTACTTC.

CDR3 coding DNA: TGTGCCAGCAGCGAGAGAAGCACAGGACGCTCCTACAATGAGCAGTTCTTC. Translated, it gives CASSERSTGRSYNEQFF. The chain combines TRBV9 with TRBJ2-1, with D maybe TRBD1 (5 bases). Germline V gene data show CDR1 as SGDLS and CDR2 as YYNGEE. The CDR3 covers 17 residues. Trimming left V 3 bases short and J 0 bases short, with 16 bases between.

The V call is TRBV6-5, the J call TRBJ1-6, with 7 bases matching TRBD1. V shed 6 bases and J 2 bases; nucleotides not matched to a gene: 4. This CDR3 has 15 residues. Germline values: CDR1 MNHEY, CDR2 SVGAGI. CDR3 nucleotides: TGTGCCAGCAGACCAGGGACAGCCTATAATTCACCCCTCCACTTT. Encoded protein: CASRPGTAYNSPLHF.

The CDR3 loop is CASSLQGRNQPQHF. The CDR3 DNA reads as TGTGCCAGCAGCTTACAGGGCCGCAATCAGCCCCAGCATTTT. This chain connects TRBV11-2 to TRBJ1-5; a weak D match, TRBD1 (5 bases). Trimming removed 2 bases from V and 2 bases from J, with 7 bases in between. CDR1 and CDR2 (germline): SGHAT, FQNNGV. CDR3 length equals 14 residues. The variable domain in full, completed from reference TRBV11-2 and TRBJ1-5, reads EAGVAQSPRYKIIEKRQSVAFWCNPISGHATLYWYQQILGQGPKLLIQFQNNGVVDDSQLPKDRFSAERLKGVDSTLKIQPAKLEDSAVYLCASSLQGRNQPQHFGDGTRLSIL.

The V and J genes are TRBV19 and TRBJ1-2, with D possibly matching TRBD1 (5 bases). This CDR3 is built from 13 residues. The V gene's germline CDR1 is LNHDA and CDR2 SQIVND (reference sequence). Trimming stripped 9 bases from V and 4 bases from J, with 15 bases between. The CDR3 coding sequence is TGTGCCAGCTCACAGGTCCACCTCTATGGCTACACCTTC. Translated, it gives CASSQVHLYGYTF.